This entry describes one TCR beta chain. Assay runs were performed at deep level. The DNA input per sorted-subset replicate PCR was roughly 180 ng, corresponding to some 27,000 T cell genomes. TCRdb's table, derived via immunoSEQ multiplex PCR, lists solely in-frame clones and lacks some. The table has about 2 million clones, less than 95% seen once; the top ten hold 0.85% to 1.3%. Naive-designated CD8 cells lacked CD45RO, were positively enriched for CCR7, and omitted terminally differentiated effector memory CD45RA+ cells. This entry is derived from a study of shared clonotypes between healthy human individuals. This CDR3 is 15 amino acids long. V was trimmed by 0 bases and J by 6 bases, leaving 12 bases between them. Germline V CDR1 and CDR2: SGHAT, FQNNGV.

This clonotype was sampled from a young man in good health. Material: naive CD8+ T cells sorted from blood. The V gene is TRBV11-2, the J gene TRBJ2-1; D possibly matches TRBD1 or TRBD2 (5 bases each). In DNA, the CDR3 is TGTGCCAGCAGCTTAGACGGGACGGGGTCCAATGAGCAGTTCTTC. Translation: CASSLDGTGSNEQFF. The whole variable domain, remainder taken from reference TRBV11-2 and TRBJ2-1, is EAGVAQSPRYKIIEKRQSVAFWCNPISGHATLYWYQQILGQGPKLLIQFQNNGVVDDSQLPKDRFSAERLKGVDSTLKIQPAKLEDSAVYLCASSLDGTGSNEQFFGPGTRLTVL.